This T cell receptor (beta chain) came from a study of cytomegalovirus exposure and HLA in healthy donors. Study results and limitations: Most TCR sequences were rare, but some public TCRs occurred in many donors. The classifier reportedly diagnosed cytomegalovirus status with high specificity and sensitivity.

Using immunoSEQ multiplex PCR, the repertoire was profiled, and TCRdb retains in-frame clones only, with some absent. The profile shows about 150,000 clones, 89% of them singletons. Notes on this clone: Its target is not known.

Sequences were obtained from PBMCs. The TCR comes from a woman aged 18-35 years in good health and CMV-seropositive.

CDR3 loop: CASSLLEETQYF. Written as DNA, the CDR3 is TGTGCCAGCAGCTTACTTGAAGAGACCCAGTACTTC. The chain uses TRBV7-2 and TRBJ2-5; D unclear. CDR1 and CDR2 from the germline V gene are SGHTA and FQGNSA. V gave up 2 bases and J gave up 3 bases, with 4 bases separating them. There are 12 residues in the CDR3. The variable domain in full, completed from reference TRBV7-2 and TRBJ2-5, reads GAGVSQSPSNKVTEKGKDVELRCDPISGHTALYWYRQSLGQGLEFLIYFQGNSAPDKSGLPSDRFSAERTGGSVSTLTIQRTQQEDSAVYLCASSLLEETQYFGPGTRLLVL.